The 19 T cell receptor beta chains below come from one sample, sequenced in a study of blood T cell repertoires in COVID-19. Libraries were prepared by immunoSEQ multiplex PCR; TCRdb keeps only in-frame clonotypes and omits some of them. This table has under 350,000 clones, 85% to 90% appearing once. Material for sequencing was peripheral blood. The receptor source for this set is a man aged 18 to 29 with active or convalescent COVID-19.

The CDR3 here is CASSQEGRAKNEQFF. The CDR3 nucleotides are TGCGCCAGCAGCCAAGAAGGCAGGGCGAAGAATGAGCAGTTCTTC. This chain uses TRBV4-3 with TRBJ2-1; D is possibly TRBD1 (5 bases). Between the trimmed V and J ends, which lost 0 bases and 7 bases, there was a span of 13 bases. Germline V gene data show CDR1 as LGHNA and CDR2 as YSLEER. This CDR3 is built from 15 residues.

DNA for the CDR3: TGTGCCCGGTCTGGGAGCTTGGATGACAATCAGCCCCAGCATTTT. It specifies CARSGSLDDNQPQHF. The chain recombines TRBV19 with TRBJ1-5; D unclear. Trimming shortened V by 11 bases and J by 3 bases, and 20 bases separated the two germline ends. The CDR3 is 15 residues long. Germline V gives CDR1 LNHDA, CDR2 SQIVND (reference sequence).

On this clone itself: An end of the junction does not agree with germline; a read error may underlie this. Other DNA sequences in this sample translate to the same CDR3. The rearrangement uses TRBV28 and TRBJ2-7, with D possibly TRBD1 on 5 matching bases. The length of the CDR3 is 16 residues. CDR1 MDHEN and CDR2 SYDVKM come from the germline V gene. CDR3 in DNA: TGTGCCAGCAGTAGGGAACGACAGCCTCCCTCCGACGAGCAGTACTTC. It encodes CASSRERQPPSDEQYF.

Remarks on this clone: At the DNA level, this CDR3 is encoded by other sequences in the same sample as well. The CDR3 bases are TGTGCCACCTCTTCCGGACAGTTCACAGATACGCAGTATTTT. Amino acid sequence: CATSSGQFTDTQYF. The chain has TRBV24-1 and TRBJ2-3; TRBD1 is a possible D gene (6 bases). Germline CDR1 KGHDR, CDR2 SFDVKD. This CDR3 has 14 amino acids. V dropped 9 bases and J dropped 2 bases, with 14 bases sitting between them.

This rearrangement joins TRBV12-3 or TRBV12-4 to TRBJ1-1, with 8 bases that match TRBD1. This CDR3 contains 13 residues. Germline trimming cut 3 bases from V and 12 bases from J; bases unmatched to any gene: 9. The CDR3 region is CASSLGDRGAPFF. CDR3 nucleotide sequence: TGTGCCAGCAGTTTGGGTGACAGGGGTGCGCCTTTCTTT.

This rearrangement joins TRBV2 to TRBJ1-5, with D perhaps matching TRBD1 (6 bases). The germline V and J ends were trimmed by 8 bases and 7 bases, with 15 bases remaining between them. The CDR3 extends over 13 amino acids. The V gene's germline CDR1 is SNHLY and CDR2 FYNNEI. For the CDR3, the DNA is TGTGCCAGCGGCTACAGGGAAACCCAGCCCCAGCATTTT. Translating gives CASGYRETQPQHF.

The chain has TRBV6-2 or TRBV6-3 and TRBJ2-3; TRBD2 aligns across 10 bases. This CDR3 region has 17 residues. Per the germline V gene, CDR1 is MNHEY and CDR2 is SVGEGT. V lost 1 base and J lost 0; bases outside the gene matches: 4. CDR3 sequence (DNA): TGTGCCAGCAGTTACTTAGGACTAGCGGCTAGCACAGATACGCAGTATTTT. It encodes CASSYLGLAASTDTQYF.

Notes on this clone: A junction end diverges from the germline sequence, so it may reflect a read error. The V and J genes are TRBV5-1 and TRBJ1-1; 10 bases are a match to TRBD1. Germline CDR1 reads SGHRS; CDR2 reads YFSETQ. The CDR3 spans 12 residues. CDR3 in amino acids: CASSPGQGIRCF. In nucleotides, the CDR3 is TGCGCCAGCAGCCCGGGACAGGGGATCAGGTGCTTT.

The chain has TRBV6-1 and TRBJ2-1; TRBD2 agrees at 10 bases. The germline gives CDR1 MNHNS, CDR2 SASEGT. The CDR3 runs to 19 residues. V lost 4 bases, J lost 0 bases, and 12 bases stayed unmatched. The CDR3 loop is CASSVISGGPRSSYNEQFF. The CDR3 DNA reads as TGTGCCAGCAGTGTCATTAGCGGGGGGCCGAGGAGCTCCTACAATGAGCAGTTCTTC.

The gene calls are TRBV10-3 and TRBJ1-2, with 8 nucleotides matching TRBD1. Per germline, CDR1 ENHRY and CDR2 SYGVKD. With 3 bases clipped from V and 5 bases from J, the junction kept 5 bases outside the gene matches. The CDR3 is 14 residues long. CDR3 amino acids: CAISEQDRVYGYTF. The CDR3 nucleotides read TGTGCCATCAGTGAACAGGACAGGGTATATGGCTACACCTTC.

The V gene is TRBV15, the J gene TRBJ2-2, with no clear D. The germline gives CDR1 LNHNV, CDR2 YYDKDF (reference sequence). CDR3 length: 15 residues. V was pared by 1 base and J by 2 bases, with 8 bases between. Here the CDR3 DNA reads TGTGCCACCAGCAGAGCAAGAGTTAACACCGGGGAGCTGTTTTTT. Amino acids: CATSRARVNTGELFF. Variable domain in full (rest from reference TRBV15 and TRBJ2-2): DAMVIQNPRYQVTQFGKPVTLSCSQTLNHNVMYWYQQKSSQAPKLLFHYYDKDFNNEADTPDNFQSRRPNTSFCFLDIRSPGLGDTAMYLCATSRARVNTGELFFGEGSRLTVL.

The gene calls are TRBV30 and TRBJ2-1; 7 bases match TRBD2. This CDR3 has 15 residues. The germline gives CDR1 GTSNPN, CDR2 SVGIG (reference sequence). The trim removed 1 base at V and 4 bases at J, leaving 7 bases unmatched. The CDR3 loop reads CAWSALTAGYNEQFF. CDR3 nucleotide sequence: TGTGCCTGGAGTGCCCTAACAGCGGGGTACAATGAGCAGTTCTTC.

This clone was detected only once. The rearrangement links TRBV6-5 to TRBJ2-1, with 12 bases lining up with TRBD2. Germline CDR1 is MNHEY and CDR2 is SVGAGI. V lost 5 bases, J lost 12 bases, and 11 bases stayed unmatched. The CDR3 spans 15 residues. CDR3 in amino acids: CASSPAASGRAWQFF. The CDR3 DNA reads TGTGCCAGCAGTCCAGCCGCTAGCGGGAGGGCCTGGCAGTTCTTC.

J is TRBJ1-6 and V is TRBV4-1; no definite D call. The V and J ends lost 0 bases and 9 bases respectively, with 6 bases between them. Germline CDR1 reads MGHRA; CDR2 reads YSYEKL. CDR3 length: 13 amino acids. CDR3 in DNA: TGCGCCAGCAGCCAAGATGAGGGTTCACCCCTCCACTTT. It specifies CASSQDEGSPLHF.

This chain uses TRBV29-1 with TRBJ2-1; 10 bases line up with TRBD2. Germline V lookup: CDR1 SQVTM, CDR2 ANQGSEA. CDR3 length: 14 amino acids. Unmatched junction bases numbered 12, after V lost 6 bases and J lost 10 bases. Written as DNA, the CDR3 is TGCAGCGTGGGGTCCGGACTAGCGGTCCAGGAGCAGTTCTTC. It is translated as CSVGSGLAVQEQFF.

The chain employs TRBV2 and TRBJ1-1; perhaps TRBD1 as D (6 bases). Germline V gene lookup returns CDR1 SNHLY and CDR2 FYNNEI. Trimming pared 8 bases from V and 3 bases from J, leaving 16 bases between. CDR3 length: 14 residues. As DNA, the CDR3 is TGTGCCAGCGGGCGCACGGACAGATACACTGAAGCTTTCTTT. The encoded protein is CASGRTDRYTEAFF.

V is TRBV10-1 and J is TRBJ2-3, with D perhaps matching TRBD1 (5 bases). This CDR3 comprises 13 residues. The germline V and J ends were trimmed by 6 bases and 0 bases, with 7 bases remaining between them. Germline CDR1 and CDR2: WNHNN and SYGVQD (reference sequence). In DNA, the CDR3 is TGCGCCAGCAGAGGGGTAAGCACAGATACGCAGTATTTT. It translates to CASRGVSTDTQYF.

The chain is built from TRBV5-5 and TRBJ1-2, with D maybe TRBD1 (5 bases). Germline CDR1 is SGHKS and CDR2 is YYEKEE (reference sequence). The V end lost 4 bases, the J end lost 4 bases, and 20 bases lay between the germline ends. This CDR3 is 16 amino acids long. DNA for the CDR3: TGTGCCAGCAGCGTGGACGGGGGAACTCTGGGCTATGGCTACACCTTC. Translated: CASSVDGGTLGYGYTF.

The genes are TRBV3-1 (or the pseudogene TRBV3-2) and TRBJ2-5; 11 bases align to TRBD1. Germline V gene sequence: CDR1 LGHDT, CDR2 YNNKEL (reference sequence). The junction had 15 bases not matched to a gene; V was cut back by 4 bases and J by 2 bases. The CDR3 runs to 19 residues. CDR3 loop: CASSLRACRDRGKQETQYF. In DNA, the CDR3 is TGTGCCAGCAGCCTCAGGGCCTGCCGGGACAGGGGGAAACAAGAGACCCAGTACTTC.